This TCR beta chain was recovered during a study of blood T cells in healthy people across ages. General observations from the study: With unsorted PBMCs, a conclusive comparison of naive versus antigen-experienced cells was not possible.

As for this clonotype: Its cognate antigen is unknown.

Combining a sample-barcoded 5' primer with a J-beta primer mix, a second PCR ran for about 6 to 11 cycles. Each of the cDNA molecules was tagged by a template-switch adaptor with 12 random nucleotides. TCRdb reprocessed the 5' RACE reads via MiXCR and lists one record per CDR3 protein. The sample gives 600,000 or so distinct CDR3 sequences, about 21% of which show up once; 3.6% is in the top ten. Each donor supplied around 9.9 milliliters of peripheral blood. Germline CDR1 reads LGHNT; CDR2 reads FRNRAP. The V end lost 3 bases, the J end lost 4 bases, and 8 bases lay between the germline ends. The CDR3 loop spans 13 amino acids.

The source material was blood. The sequence derives from a man in his 70s in good health. The chain has TRBV12-5 and TRBJ2-3; D gene unclear. The DNA of the CDR3 is TGTGCTAGTGGTTTAGTAGCACCAGATACGCAGTATTTT. It is translated as CASGLVAPDTQYF.